A selection of T cell receptor beta chains follows, all from one sample in a study of control samples from healthy donors and cancer patients. Assay: immunoSEQ multiplex PCR; the TCRdb copy retains only in-frame clones and omits some. The data contain fewer than 150,000 clones, over 75% of them seen just once; the ten biggest clones take up approximately 2.7%. Sequencing used blood. The receptors stem from a man younger than 30 in good health. Each CDR3 is given with its conserved first and last residue. The D gene is left open where the match is weak. The size field is filled for only some rows; it gives once, few, many or a size class.

clone_size	d_call	v_call	j_call	cdr3_nt	cdr3_aa
.	.	TRBV28	TRBJ2-5	TGTGCCAGCAGCAACTATAGGGATCCGAAAGAGACCCAGTACTTC	CASSNYRDPKETQYF
.	TRBD1	TRBV11-1	TRBJ2-1	TGTGCCAGCAGATCGTCCCGGGACAGGGCCTACAATGAGCAGTTCTTC	CASRSSRDRAYNEQFF
once	TRBD1	TRBV12-3/TRBV12-4	TRBJ1-2	TGTGCCAGCAGGCGACAGGGGGTGGTTGGCTACACCTTC	CASRRQGVVGYTF
.	.	TRBV6-6	TRBJ1-1	TGTGCCAGCAGTAACAGGGTGAGAGTGAACACTGAAGCTTTCTTT	CASSNRVRVNTEAFF
.	TRBD1	TRBV5-1	TRBJ2-3	TGCGCCAGCAGCTCAACAGGGGGCGGCACAGATACGCAGTATTTT	CASSSTGGGTDTQYF
once	.	TRBV5-4	TRBJ1-1	TGTGCCAGCAGCCGCGACCTGAACACTGAAGCTTTCTTT	CASSRDLNTEAFF
.	.	TRBV9	TRBJ2-3	TGTGCCAGCAGCCCTCTGCCAGATACGCAGTATTTT	CASSPLPDTQYF
.	TRBD1	TRBV19	TRBJ1-1	TGTGCCAGTAGTATGGGGACAGGGGTAGGGAACACTGAAGCTTTCTTT	CASSMGTGVGNTEAFF
.	.	TRBV7-3	TRBJ2-3	TGTGCCAGCAGCTTAAGCGGGAACTATCGCGGTGGGGATACGCAGTATTTT	CASSLSGNYRGGDTQYF
.	TRBD1	TRBV10-3	TRBJ2-7	TGTGCCATCAGTGACGGACAGGGTCGGGCCTACGAGCAGTACTTC	CAISDGQGRAYEQYF
.	.	TRBV9	TRBJ2-2	TGTGCCAGCAGCGTATTCCGGGACGACGGTAACACCGGGGAGCTGTTTTTT	CASSVFRDDGNTGELFF
.	.	TRBV25-1	TRBJ1-1	TGTGCCAGCAGTGTGGGGGCCAATACTGAAGCTTTCTTT	CASSVGANTEAFF
.	TRBD1	TRBV5-4	TRBJ1-1	TGTGCCAGCAGCTTGGAGGGGGCAAAGAACACTGAAGCTTTCTTT	CASSLEGAKNTEAFF
.	.	TRBV19	TRBJ1-5	TGTGCCAGTGGGCGGGACGGTAATCAGCCCCAGCATTTT	CASGRDGNQPQHF
.	TRBD1	TRBV9	TRBJ2-2	TGTGCCAGCAGCGCCCCCGGGACAGGGGACACCGGGGAGCTGTTTTTT	CASSAPGTGDTGELFF
.	TRBD2	TRBV5-4	TRBJ2-3	TGTGCCAGCAGCCCACGGGGGGGCTCGGAAGGAGATACGCAGTATTTT	CASSPRGGSEGDTQYF
once	.	TRBV5-1	TRBJ1-4	TGCGCCAGCAGGCAAGGGGTAAATGAAAAACTGTTTTTT	CASRQGVNEKLFF
.	TRBD2	TRBV10-3	TRBJ2-1	TGTGCCATCAGTGAGTGGGCTAGCGGGGGGAATGAGCAGTTCTTC	CAISEWASGGNEQFF
.	.	TRBV3-1/TRBV3-2	TRBJ2-1	TGTGCCAGCAGCCAAGACTCAAACTCCCTCTACAATGAGCAGTTCTTC	CASSQDSNSLYNEQFF
once	.	TRBV25-1	TRBJ2-1	TGTGCCAGCAGCGGCGATACGTGGGGGAATGAGCAGTTCTTC	CASSGDTWGNEQFF
.	TRBD1	TRBV4-1	TRBJ1-1	TGCGCCAGCAGTCTAAATCAGGGGGCGAAAGAAGCTTTCTTT	CASSLNQGAKEAFF
.	.	TRBV14	TRBJ2-1	TGTGCCAGCAGTCTTCAATTGACAGTAAATGAGCAGTTCTTC	CASSLQLTVNEQFF
.	TRBD1	TRBV2	TRBJ2-3	TGTGCCAGCAGCCCCGGACAGGGCACAGATACGCAGTATTTT	CASSPGQGTDTQYF
.	.	TRBV4-1	TRBJ2-5	TGCGCCAGCAGCCAAGCCCCGGGGGAGACCCAGTACTTC	CASSQAPGETQYF
.	.	TRBV3-1/TRBV3-2	TRBJ1-2	TGTGCCAGCCCCCAAGTTTTGGATCTTAAAGCTAACTATGGCTACACCTTC	CASPQVLDLKANYGYTF
.	.	TRBV6-1	TRBJ1-2	TGTGCCAGCAGTGAACAGGCGGACGGATATGGCTACACCTTC	CASSEQADGYGYTF
.	TRBD1	TRBV20-1	TRBJ2-7	TGCAGTGCAACAGGGGGTAACGAGCAGTACTTC	CSATGGNEQYF
.	.	TRBV19	TRBJ2-3	TGTGCCAGTAGTATAGGTGGGACAAGAAATTACAATACGCAGTATTTT	CASSIGGTRNYNTQYF
.	.	TRBV2	TRBJ1-2	TGTGCCAGCAGCCTCGACAGCTATGGCTACACCTTC	CASSLDSYGYTF
.	.	TRBV5-8	TRBJ1-1	TGTGCCAGCAGCTTGACTACCGTTTGGAACACTGAAGCTTTCTTT	CASSLTTVWNTEAFF
.	.	TRBV6-5	TRBJ2-2	TGTGCCAGCAGTTGGGAGGAGGGCAGGGGGGAGCTGTTTTTT	CASSWEEGRGELFF
.	.	TRBV7-9	TRBJ2-7	TGTGCCAGCAGCTTACCGACAGCCTACGAGCAGTACTTC	CASSLPTAYEQYF
.	.	TRBV5-1	TRBJ2-3	TGCGCCAGCAGCGCCCTGCCAGATACGCAGTATTTT	CASSALPDTQYF
.	TRBD2	TRBV27	TRBJ2-6	TGTGCCAGCAGTTCCGAGACTAGCGGGGGTGGGGCCAACGTCCTGACTTTC	CASSSETSGGGANVLTF
.	.	TRBV19	TRBJ2-7	TGTGCCAGTAGAGCTACGAGGGAGAACTACGAGCAGTACTTC	CASRATRENYEQYF
.	TRBD2	TRBV3-1/TRBV3-2	TRBJ2-2	TGTGCCAGCAGCCAAGGGGGGCTAGCGGGGAACACCGGGGAGCTGTTTTTT	CASSQGGLAGNTGELFF
.	.	TRBV3-1/TRBV3-2	TRBJ1-5	TGTGCCAGCAGCCAGGGGTGGGAGGGCGGCAATCAGCCCCAGCATTTT	CASSQGWEGGNQPQHF
.	.	TRBV28	TRBJ2-2	TGTGCCAGCAGCCTCGGGCCCCACACCGGGGAGCTGTTTTTT	CASSLGPHTGELFF
.	.	TRBV7-2	TRBJ1-6	TGTGCCAGCAGCCCCGGCCCCACTTCGCATTCACCCCTCCACTTT	CASSPGPTSHSPLHF
.	TRBD2	TRBV19	TRBJ2-1	TGTGCCAGTAGTGCGGGACTAGCGGACTACAATGAGCAGTTCTTC	CASSAGLADYNEQFF
.	.	TRBV10-3	TRBJ1-1	TGTGCCATCAGTGATCCAGACAACACTGAAGCTTTCTTT	CAISDPDNTEAFF
.	TRBD1	TRBV11-3	TRBJ1-6	TGTGCCAGCAGCTTAGTGCGTAGTACAGGGGCGGCGAATAATTCACCCCTCCACTTT	CASSLVRSTGAANNSPLHF
.	.	TRBV19	TRBJ2-5	TGTGCCAGTAAGAGGGCCCCTCGGGAGACCCAGTACTTC	CASKRAPRETQYF
.	.	TRBV2	TRBJ2-7	TGTGCCAGCAACCGGGGCACTCGGAGGGACGAGCAGTACTTC	CASNRGTRRDEQYF
.	TRBD1	TRBV6-5	TRBJ2-3	TGTGCCAGCAGTTACGGCTACAGGGGGATGGGAGATACGCAGTATTTT	CASSYGYRGMGDTQYF
.	TRBD1	TRBV27	TRBJ1-2	TGTGCCAGCAGTTTAAGCGGGACAGGGGTCACTGCTAACTATGGCTACACCTTC	CASSLSGTGVTANYGYTF
.	.	TRBV15	TRBJ1-3	TGTGCCACCAGCAAGGGAGGTGGAAACACCATATATTTT	CATSKGGGNTIYF
.	.	TRBV14	TRBJ2-7	TGTGCCAGCAGCCCACGGGGGCGCCCTCCTCGGAGCTCCTACGAGCAGTACTTC	CASSPRGRPPRSSYEQYF
.	.	TRBV9	TRBJ1-2	TGTGCCAGCAGCGTGGGGGGCGCCGGGTCTAGCTATGGCTACACCTTC	CASSVGGAGSSYGYTF
.	.	TRBV4-3	TRBJ1-5	TGCGCCAGCAGCCAGGACGAATTTCAGCCCCAGCATTTT	CASSQDEFQPQHF
.	.	TRBV9	TRBJ1-3	TGTGCCAGCAGCGTAGAGATCAGCGGAAACACCATATATTTT	CASSVEISGNTIYF
.	TRBD1	TRBV14	TRBJ2-1	TGTGCCAGCAGCCAAGAGACAGGGGAAGAGCAGTTCTTC	CASSQETGEEQFF
.	TRBD2	TRBV19	TRBJ2-3	TGTGCCAGTAGGATGACTAGCGGGGTCACAGATACGCAGTATTTT	CASRMTSGVTDTQYF
once	.	TRBV27	TRBJ1-1	TGTGCCAGCGGTGGGGGTAGGAACACTGAAGCTTTCTTT	CASGGGRNTEAFF
.	.	TRBV5-1	TRBJ2-4	TGCGCCAGCAGCTTGGAGTTGGGGCTGACCAAAAACATTCAGTACTTC	CASSLELGLTKNIQYF
.	TRBD2	TRBV30	TRBJ2-2	TGTGCCTGGAGTGTACAAGCGGGAGGGCCGAACACCGGGGAGCTGTTTTTT	CAWSVQAGGPNTGELFF
.	.	TRBV18	TRBJ2-2	TGTGCCAGCTCACAGGTCACTAACACCGGGGAGCTGTTTTTT	CASSQVTNTGELFF
.	TRBD2	TRBV9	TRBJ2-5	TGTGCCAGCAGCGGCTTAGCGGGGGAAGAGACCCAGTACTTC	CASSGLAGEETQYF
.	.	TRBV6-2/TRBV6-3	TRBJ2-1	TGTGCCAGCAGTTACTCGCAGAGCTCCTACAATGAGCAGTTCTTC	CASSYSQSSYNEQFF